This entry describes one T cell receptor (beta chain). These data are taken from a study of blood T cell repertoires in COVID-19. Study details: Sites in the United States, Italy and Spain provided acute and convalescent COVID-19 samples. Nucleic acid was either cDNA or gDNA, and it came from T cells, B-cell-depleted T cells, or PBMCs.

The data were produced by immunoSEQ multiplex PCR, yet TCRdb's version contains in-frame clones alone and is incomplete. The sample consists of about 140,000 clones, just under 90% of them appearing once. With 2 bases removed from V and 4 bases from J, the gap between germline ends came to 9 bases. Germline CDR1 reads GTSNPN; CDR2 reads SVGIG (reference sequence). The CDR3 consists of 13 residues. Sequencing was performed on peripheral blood. This clonotype was obtained from a woman of 80 years or more with acute or convalescent COVID-19. This rearrangement joins TRBV30 to TRBJ1-5, with D unclear. For the CDR3, the DNA is TGTGCCTGGAGTAACGGGGTTAATCAGCCCCAGCATTTT. It encodes CAWSNGVNQPQHF.